A selection of T cell receptor beta chains follows, all from one sample in a study of cytomegalovirus exposure and HLA in healthy donors. The table came from immunoSEQ multiplex PCR; TCRdb's copy has only in-frame clones and leaves some out. This table holds tens of thousands of clones, 50% to 75% found once. The specimen was PBMCs. The receptors derive from a male donor in good health and CMV-seropositive. CDR3s include the opening cysteine and the closing phenylalanine or tryptophan. A D gene is named only where the DNA matches it firmly. Clone size is shown for a subset of rows, as once, few, many or a class of expanded clone.

d_call j_call v_call clone_size cdr3_nt cdr3_aa
. TRBJ1-1 TRBV19 . TGTGCCAGTAGGCTGGGCCAGGGGACCCGTGGGGCTTTCTTT CASRLGQGTRGAFF
TRBD2 TRBJ2-3 TRBV5-1 . TGCGCCAGCAGCCTTATAGCGGGATCTAGCACAGATACGCAGTATTTT CASSLIAGSSTDTQYF
TRBD1 TRBJ2-2 TRBV5-6 . TGTGCCAGCAGCGAGGGACAGGGGGCCTCCGGGGAGCTGTTTTTT CASSEGQGASGELFF
TRBD1 TRBJ1-1 TRBV11-2 . TGTGCCAGCGGTTGGACAGGGGGCATCACTGAAGCTTTCTTT CASGWTGGITEAFF
TRBD1 TRBJ2-1 TRBV6-5 . TGTGCCAGCAGTTACTCGGACAGGGCTCGTTTCTATGAGCAGTTCTTC CASSYSDRARFYEQFF
. TRBJ2-2 TRBV30 . TGTGCCTGGGAGGGGGACATTGCGAACACCGGGGAGCTGTTTTTT CAWEGDIANTGELFF
TRBD2 TRBJ2-3 TRBV18 few TGTGCCAGCTCACCTCTCGGGGGGACCACAGATACGCAGTATTTT CASSPLGGTTDTQYF
. TRBJ1-3 TRBV6-1 once TGTGCCAGCAGTGCAAAGGGGCCGGTCTCTGGAAACACCATATATTTT CASSAKGPVSGNTIYF
TRBD1 TRBJ1-2 TRBV5-4 many TGTGCCAGCAGCAACAGACAGGGGGCAGGAGGCTACACCTTC CASSNRQGAGGYTF
. TRBJ2-5 TRBV4-2 . TGTGCCAGCAGCCAAATGGATTGGGGTCGGGAGCAAGGAGAGACCCAGTACTTC CASSQMDWGREQGETQYF
. TRBJ1-2 TRBV5-5 . TGTGCCAGCAGCTTGAGGGACATCTATGGCTACACCTTC CASSLRDIYGYTF
TRBD2 TRBJ2-5 TRBV5-1 . TGCGCCAGCAGTCGACTAGCGGGAGAACAAGAGACCCAGTACTTC CASSRLAGEQETQYF
. TRBJ1-4 TRBV5-1 . TGCGCCAGCAGCCGAGCAGGGGTCGGGGTGGTCGGGGAAAAACTGTTTTTT CASSRAGVGVVGEKLFF
. TRBJ1-6 TRBV10-2 . TGCGCCAGCAGTGAGATAGTGACTTCTGTCTCACCCCTCCACTTT CASSEIVTSVSPLHF
. TRBJ2-7 TRBV6-1 . TGTGCCAGCAGCGGACAGCAAGCCTACGAGCAGTACTTC CASSGQQAYEQYF
. TRBJ1-2 TRBV7-8 few TGTGCCAGCAGCTTAGTGATGGGGAGCGGCTACACCTTC CASSLVMGSGYTF
. TRBJ1-1 TRBV5-1 . TGCGCCAGCAGCCCTACACAGGTGAACACTGAAGCTTTCTTT CASSPTQVNTEAFF
TRBD2 TRBJ2-3 TRBV27 few TGTGCCAGCAGTGAACTAGCGGGAAATACGCAGTATTTT CASSELAGNTQYF
. TRBJ1-2 TRBV5-1 few TGTGCCAGCAGCTTGGCTCCAGGACTTAACTATGGCTACACCTTC CASSLAPGLNYGYTF
. TRBJ1-2 TRBV5-1 . TGCGCCAGCAGCTCGGACATGAACTATGGCTACACCTTC CASSSDMNYGYTF
TRBD1 TRBJ1-5 TRBV4-1 . TGCGCCAGCAGCCAAGGATTATGGGGACAGGGCAATCAGCCCCAGCATTTT CASSQGLWGQGNQPQHF
TRBD1 TRBJ1-4 TRBV6-6 . TGTGCCAGCAGGGAACCGGGACAGGGGACTGAAAAACTGTTTTTT CASREPGQGTEKLFF
TRBD2 TRBJ2-2 TRBV7-7 . TGTGCTAGCAGCTTAGGACTAGGGAACACCGGGGAGCTGTTTTTT CASSLGLGNTGELFF
TRBD1 TRBJ1-1 TRBV9 . TGTGCCAGCAGTGGACAGGGAGCGGCGGACACTGAAGCTTTCTTT CASSGQGAADTEAFF
TRBD2 TRBJ2-2 TRBV5-4 once TGTGCCAGCAGCGGCGGGGGTCAAACCGGGGAGCTGTTTTTT CASSGGGQTGELFF
. TRBJ2-1 TRBV30 once TGTGCCTGGAGTGCGACTAAAGGGTCTACCTACAATGAGCAGTTCTTC CAWSATKGSTYNEQFF
. TRBJ1-1 TRBV5-1 few TGCGCCAGCAGCAGACAGATTAGCACTAACACTGAAGCTTTCTTT CASSRQISTNTEAFF
. TRBJ1-1 TRBV7-3 few TGTGCCAGCAGCTTAACAGGGGACACTGAAGCTTTCTTT CASSLTGDTEAFF
. TRBJ1-5 TRBV19 . TGTGCCAGTAAGAGGGTCAATCAGCCCCAGCATTTT CASKRVNQPQHF
TRBD2 TRBJ2-2 TRBV5-4 few TGTGCCAGCAGCTTGGCCAGCGGGAGTGGGACCGGGGAGCTGTTTTTT CASSLASGSGTGELFF
. TRBJ2-5 TRBV6-5 once TGTGCCAGCAGTCCGGGGGACCCTCCGGGTGAGCAGTACTTC CASSPGDPPGEQYF
. TRBJ2-7 TRBV7-9 . TGTGCCAGCAGCCCAACCGTACAGAGCTCCTACGAGCAGTACTTC CASSPTVQSSYEQYF
. TRBJ2-7 TRBV21-1 . TGTGCCAGCAGCAATAGGTCGAGAGGCGGGAGGGCCTACGAGCAGTACTTC CASSNRSRGGRAYEQYF
. TRBJ1-5 TRBV5-4 . TGTGCCAGCAGCTTGGGCGGTGGGAATCAGCCCCAGCATTTT CASSLGGGNQPQHF
. TRBJ2-7 TRBV7-9 . TGTGCCAGCAGCTACAGGGATGAGCAGTACTTC CASSYRDEQYF
. TRBJ1-4 TRBV6-5 . TGTGCCAGCAGTTACTTCGGGGGAAATGAAAAACTGTTTTTT CASSYFGGNEKLFF
TRBD2 TRBJ2-3 TRBV7-2 . TGTGCCAGCAGCTTGGGGACTAGCGGGAGAAGGAGGGGGAATACGCAGTATTTT CASSLGTSGRRRGNTQYF
TRBD2 TRBJ2-1 TRBV6-1 . TGTGCCAGCAGTGGTAGCGGGAGGGCCACGAGTGAGCAGTTCTTC CASSGSGRATSEQFF
. TRBJ1-4 TRBV2 many TGTGCCAGCAGTGCCATAACGGGGGCTAATGAAAAACTGTTTTTT CASSAITGANEKLFF
. TRBJ1-3 TRBV30 few TGTGCCTGGAGGTCCAGGGCAGACTCTGGAAACACCATATATTTT CAWRSRADSGNTIYF
TRBD2 TRBJ2-7 TRBV6-1 . TGTGCCAGCAGTGAAGAGGGTAGCGGGAGATACGAGCAGTACTTC CASSEEGSGRYEQYF
. TRBJ2-3 TRBV5-1 . TGCGCCAGCAGCTTGTCCAATACGGGCACAGATACGCAGTATTTT CASSLSNTGTDTQYF
TRBD1 TRBJ2-3 TRBV5-6 . TGTGCCAGCAGCCCGAGAGGCAGGGGGACCACAGATACGCAGTATTTT CASSPRGRGTTDTQYF
. TRBJ2-5 TRBV28 . TGTGCCAGCAGTTTGGTTGGACTCTCGGGCGCGAAGACCCAGTACTTC CASSLVGLSGAKTQYF
TRBD2 TRBJ2-7 TRBV5-6 . TGTGCCAGCACCCTTGGACTAGCCGCCTACGAGCAGTACTTC CASTLGLAAYEQYF
. TRBJ2-1 TRBV11-2 few TGTGCCAGCAGCTTAGATATGGCGGGGCGCTCCTACAATGAGCAGTTCTTC CASSLDMAGRSYNEQFF
. TRBJ1-1 TRBV5-6 . TGTGCCAGCAGCCCCAGACTCTCGAACACTGAAGCTTTCTTT CASSPRLSNTEAFF
. TRBJ1-1 TRBV19 . TGTGCCAGTAGTATAGAGGAGGCAGGAGAAGCTTTCTTT CASSIEEAGEAFF
. TRBJ1-4 TRBV2 . TGTGCCAGCAAGCGAGGGTTGAACGAAAAACTGTTTTTT CASKRGLNEKLFF
TRBD2 TRBJ2-6 TRBV5-6 . TGTGCCAGCAGCTTGGGGGGGGGTGCTACTGGGGCCAACGTCCTGACTTTC CASSLGGGATGANVLTF
TRBD1 TRBJ1-2 TRBV6-5 . TGTGCCAGCAGTTACAACAGGGGAGACTATGGCTACACCTTC CASSYNRGDYGYTF
TRBD1 TRBJ2-7 TRBV30 once TGTGCCTGGCACCGACAGGGGCTCGGATACGAGCAGTACTTC CAWHRQGLGYEQYF
. TRBJ1-5 TRBV6-1 . TGTGCCAGCAGCCCTTCAGGGGCAAGCAATCAGCCCCAGCATTTT CASSPSGASNQPQHF
TRBD2 TRBJ2-6 TRBV30 once TGTGCCTGGTCATGGGAGGGAAGTTCCTCTGGGGCCAACGTCCTGACTTTC CAWSWEGSSSGANVLTF
TRBD1 TRBJ2-7 TRBV28 . TGTGCCAGCAGTGCTCCGGGACAGGGGCTCCACGAGCAGTACTTC CASSAPGQGLHEQYF
TRBD1 TRBJ1-2 TRBV6-1 . TGTGCCAGCAGTGTTCTCCCGGGACAGGGGGCATATGGCTACACCTTC CASSVLPGQGAYGYTF
TRBD2 TRBJ2-3 TRBV10-3 . TGTGCCACACTAGCGGGGGGCACAGATACGCAGTATTTT CATLAGGTDTQYF